The 9 T cell receptor beta chains reported below all come from one sample, sequenced in a study of CD8 T cells in Susac syndrome. It was with random hexamers that roughly 0.5 to 1 ug RNA was reverse transcribed. TCRdb re-analysed the immunoSEQ multiplex PCR reads in MiXCR, keeping a single row per CDR3 protein. The sample lists roughly 88,000 distinct CDR3 sequences, approximately 96% occurring once. Material: CD8+ T cells from PBMCs. The source is a human donor with Susac syndrome.

The V call is TRBV5-1, the J call TRBJ2-7, with 13 bases identical to TRBD2. The CDR3 runs to 16 residues. Germline CDR1 reads SGHRS; CDR2 reads YFSETQ. V was pared by 4 bases and J by 2 bases, with 6 bases of the junction left unmatched. The CDR3 DNA is TGCGCCAGCAGCCTTACACTAGCGGGGGGGGCCTACGAGCAGTACTTC. Translated: CASSLTLAGGAYEQYF.

The genes are TRBV13 and TRBJ2-1; 7 bases match TRBD2. CDR1 and CDR2 from the germline V gene are PRHDT and FYEKMQ (reference sequence). The length of the CDR3 is 13 residues. V was clipped by 5 bases and J by 6 bases; unmatched bases: 4. CDR3: CASSGGLSNEQFF. The CDR3 DNA reads TGTGCCAGCAGCGGGGGACTATCCAATGAGCAGTTCTTC.

The chain has TRBV28 and TRBJ2-3; 8 bases are a match to TRBD2. The CDR3 runs 13 residues. Germline CDR1 is MDHEN and CDR2 is SYDVKM. Losses at the gene ends were 10 bases for V and 4 bases for J; bases not matched to a gene: 7. CDR3 DNA: TGTGCCACAGGAAGCGGGAGAGCAGATACGCAGTATTTT. It is translated as CATGSGRADTQYF. Complete variable domain (other parts from reference TRBV28 and TRBJ2-3): DVKVTQSSRYLVKRTGEKVFLECVQDMDHENMFWYRQDPGLGLRLIYFSYDVKMKEKGDIPEGYSVSREKKERFSLILESASTNQTSMYLCATGSGRADTQYFGPGTRLTVL.

The chain uses TRBV9 and TRBJ2-1; perhaps D is TRBD1 or TRBD2 (5 bases each). The CDR3 is 14 amino acids. V lost 4 bases to trimming and J lost 6 bases, with 14 bases between them. Germline V lookup: CDR1 SGDLS, CDR2 YYNGEE. The CDR3, as DNA: TGTGCCAGCAGCCCTAGTGGGACCCTCAATGAGCAGTTCTTC. Encoded protein: CASSPSGTLNEQFF.

The chain couples TRBV27 to TRBJ2-5, with TRBD2 identical over 7 bases. J gave up 3 bases and V 6 bases, and 10 bases lay outside the gene matches. The CDR3 length is 15 residues. The germline V gene encodes CDR1 MNHEY and CDR2 SMNVEV (reference sequence). The CDR3 nucleotides read TGTGCCAGCAGCAAACGTCTGGGAGGGGAAGAGACCCAGTACTTC. The encoded protein is CASSKRLGGEETQYF.

This sequence joins TRBV20-1 and TRBJ2-7; D is uncertain. The CDR3 contains 14 residues. V lost 0 bases and J 1 base, leaving 10 bases between the germline ends. The germline V gene encodes CDR1 DFQATT and CDR2 SNEGSKA (reference sequence). CDR3 loop: CSARDTAGSYEQYF. Written as DNA, the CDR3 is TGCAGTGCTAGAGACACTGCTGGGTCCTACGAGCAGTACTTC.

V and J are TRBV20-1 and TRBJ2-7; D not certain. The CDR3 has 11 residues. Germline lookup yields CDR1 DFQATT and CDR2 SNEGSKA (reference sequence). V lost 2 bases and J lost 5, with 7 bases in between. CDR3 DNA: TGCAGTGCTAGATCCACGGACGAGCAGTACTTC. Protein sequence: CSARSTDEQYF.

This clonotype was recorded only once. V is TRBV9 and J is TRBJ1-2; the match to TRBD1 covers 8 bases. Germline V gene data show CDR1 as SGDLS and CDR2 as YYNGEE. V was pared by 3 bases and J by 0 bases, with 4 bases of the junction left unmatched. This CDR3 has 15 amino acids. The CDR3 sequence: CASSASGGANYGYTF. The CDR3 DNA reads as TGTGCCAGCAGCGCCTCAGGGGGCGCTAACTATGGCTACACCTTC.

V and J are TRBV29-1 and TRBJ2-7, with unresolved D. V was shortened by 3 bases and J by 2 bases, with 8 bases between the two germline ends. The germline V gene has CDR1 SQVTM and CDR2 ANQGSEA. CDR3 length: 12 residues. CDR3 nucleotides: TGCAGCGTTGAGAGCCGGACCTACGAGCAGTACTTC. The encoded protein is CSVESRTYEQYF.